This is a list of T cell receptor beta chains from one sample in a study of Graves' ophthalmopathy and Graves' hyperthyroidism. TCRdb re-derived calls from the multiplex PCR reads in MiXCR, one entry per CDR3 protein. The profile covers 650,000 to 900,000 distinct CDR3 sequences, with 35% to 50% appearing a single time and approximately 43% taken by the ten largest. The sequenced sample was peripheral blood. The receptors come from an adult man with Graves' ophthalmopathy. Both conserved end residues are part of each CDR3. D genes are given only for firm matches. Clone size is given for some rows only: seen once, a few or many times, or a class if the clone is expanded.

TRBJ2-7,.,few,TRBV7-9,CASSLVVGTGNEQYF,TGTGCCAGCAGCTTAGTCGTTGGGACTGGAAACGAGCAGTACTTC
TRBJ2-5,.,.,TRBV15,CATSRVPAQYF,TGTGCCACCAGCAGAGTACCTGCCCAGTACTTC
TRBJ1-6,.,.,TRBV20-1,CSARDLRTVSSYNSPLHF,TGCAGTGCTAGAGATCTTAGGACAGTAAGCTCCTATAATTCGCCCCTCCACTTT
TRBJ1-5,.,.,TRBV20-1,CSANSGELDQPQHF,TGCAGTGCTAACTCAGGGGAATTGGATCAGCCCCAGCATTTT
TRBJ1-5,.,.,TRBV19,CASSIAGYGQPQHF,TGTGCCAGTAGTATAGCAGGGTACGGCCAGCCCCAGCATTTT
TRBJ2-7,.,.,TRBV7-2,CASRPLGGSGSYEQYF,TGTGCCAGCAGACCGTTGGGTGGGAGCGGTTCCTACGAGCAGTACTTC
TRBJ1-2,.,.,TRBV9,CASRGDISGYTF,TGTGCCAGCAGGGGGGACATATCCGGCTACACCTTC
TRBJ1-3,.,.,TRBV25-1,CASSVLTGNTIYF,TGTGCCAGCAGTGTGTTAACTGGAAACACCATATATTTT
TRBJ1-1,TRBD1,.,TRBV10-3,CATKGGQGVGEAFF,TGTGCCACCAAGGGGGGGCAGGGGGTGGGTGAAGCTTTCTTT
TRBJ2-2,TRBD1,few,TRBV7-9,CASSSTGGIGTGELFF,TGTGCCAGCAGCTCGACAGGGGGTATCGGCACCGGGGAGCTGTTTTTT
TRBJ1-5,.,few,TRBV5-8,CASSLEYSNQPQHF,TGTGCCAGCAGCTTGGAGTACAGCAATCAGCCCCAGCATTTT
TRBJ2-7,TRBD2,.,TRBV29-1,CSVVPAADSGSYEQYF,TGCAGCGTTGTCCCCGCGGCAGATAGCGGGAGCTACGAGCAGTACTTC
TRBJ1-5,.,.,TRBV2,CASSQVLGDQPQHF,TGTGCCAGCAGCCAAGTTTTAGGGGATCAGCCCCAGCATTTT
TRBJ1-1,.,.,TRBV14,CASSQDRGWVNTEAFF,TGTGCCAGCAGCCAAGATCGGGGTTGGGTGAACACTGAAGCTTTCTTT
TRBJ2-7,.,.,TRBV11-2,CASNTPGPYYEQYF,TGTGCCAGCAACACACCGGGACCATACTACGAGCAGTACTTC
TRBJ1-1,.,few,TRBV14,CASRGGRNTEAFF,TGTGCCAGCAGGGGAGGCCGGAACACTGAAGCTTTCTTT
TRBJ1-2,.,many,TRBV10-2,CASSETGYGYTF,TGCGCCAGCAGTGAGACCGGCTATGGCTACACCTTC
TRBJ2-5,TRBD2,many,TRBV2,CASSLLLAEETQYF,TGTGCCAGCAGTTTATTACTAGCGGAGGAGACCCAGTACTTC
TRBJ2-5,.,.,TRBV9,CASSVAGESRDKGGETQYF,TGTGCCAGCAGCGTAGCTGGAGAATCCCGGGACAAGGGGGGAGAGACCCAGTACTTC
TRBJ1-1,TRBD1,many,TRBV29-1,CSVTDRAGGNTEAFF,TGCAGCGTCACTGACAGGGCTGGCGGGAACACTGAAGCTTTCTTT
TRBJ2-7,.,few,TRBV20-1,CSARDPPSSQYF,TGCAGTGCTAGAGACCCCCCGAGTTCGCAGTACTTC
TRBJ1-1,TRBD1,.,TRBV20-1,CSASNRGIGTEAFF,TGCAGTGCTTCCAACAGGGGAATCGGAACTGAAGCTTTCTTT
TRBJ1-6,.,many,TRBV7-6,CASSLQSSYNSPLHF,TGTGCCAGCAGCTTACAGAGCTCCTATAATTCACCCCTCCACTTT
TRBJ2-7,TRBD1,many,TRBV5-1,CASSSTGGKYEQYF,TGCGCCAGCAGCTCTACAGGGGGCAAGTACGAGCAGTACTTC
TRBJ2-7,.,many,TRBV9,CASSRRVVGEQYF,TGTGCCAGCAGCCGGAGGGTAGTGGGGGAGCAGTACTTC
TRBJ2-2,.,few,TRBV4-1,CASSQGENTGELFF,TGCGCCAGCAGCCAAGGAGAGAACACCGGGGAGCTGTTTTTT
TRBJ1-5,TRBD1,.,TRBV24-1,CAWRRPGQVRQPQHF,TGTGCCTGGAGGCGGCCGGGACAGGTTCGACAGCCCCAGCATTTT
TRBJ2-7,.,few,TRBV7-9,CASSLGDSTTTYEQYF,TGTGCCAGCAGCTTGGGAGACAGTACAACCACCTACGAGCAGTACTTC
TRBJ1-2,.,.,TRBV14,CASSQDRRHYGYTF,TGTGCCAGCAGCCAAGACAGGAGGCACTATGGCTACACCTTC
TRBJ1-2,.,.,TRBV11-1,CASSPRRGQSYTF,TGTGCCAGCAGCCCTAGACGAGGACAGAGCTACACCTTC
TRBJ2-7,.,many,TRBV7-9,CASSLASGAYEQYF,TGTGCCAGCAGCTTGGCGTCGGGTGCCTACGAGCAGTACTTC
TRBJ2-2,.,.,TRBV25-1,CASSYSRTAFTDTGELFF,TGTGCCAGCAGTTACTCCCGGACAGCTTTCACCGACACCGGGGAGCTGTTTTTT
TRBJ1-1,.,many,TRBV6-5,CASSYRTPNTEAFF,TGTGCCAGCAGTTACCGGACACCGAACACTGAAGCTTTCTTT
TRBJ2-3,TRBD2,.,TRBV7-9,CASSPRDYPPRDTQYF,TGTGCCAGCAGCCCACGGGACTACCCCCCGAGGGATACGCAGTATTTT
TRBJ2-2,.,once,TRBV25-1,CARPTSAGELFF,TGTGCTAGACCGACTAGTGCCGGGGAGCTGTTTTTT
TRBJ1-2,.,few,TRBV9,CASSQDTDYGYTF,TGTGCCAGCAGCCAAGATACTGACTATGGCTACACCTTC
TRBJ2-6,TRBD1,.,TRBV29-1,CSVRDSLTF,TGCAGCGTCCGGGACAGCCTGACTTTC
TRBJ1-2,.,once,TRBV29-1,CSPDRGGGYTF,TGCAGCCCGGACAGAGGTGGGGGCTACACCTTC
TRBJ2-5,TRBD2,once,TRBV7-2,CASSSYLAGGPRETQYF,TGTGCCAGCAGCTCCTATCTAGCGGGAGGCCCTCGAGAGACCCAGTACTTC
TRBJ1-2,.,few,TRBV10-2,CASSSGVGGYTF,TGTGCCAGCAGTTCAGGGGTTGGGGGCTACACCTTC
TRBJ1-5,.,.,TRBV10-2,CASSEAVYSQPQHF,TGTGCCAGCAGTGAAGCGGTATATAGCCAGCCCCAGCATTTT
TRBJ2-5,TRBD2,.,TRBV7-9,CASSLGTSGGNGAQETQYF,TGTGCCAGCAGCCTCGGGACTAGCGGGGGGAACGGGGCCCAAGAGACCCAGTACTTC
TRBJ2-7,TRBD1,.,TRBV12-3/TRBV12-4,CASSLTGGPPYEQYF,TGTGCCAGCAGTTTAACAGGGGGCCCCCCCTACGAGCAGTACTTC
TRBJ2-7,TRBD1,few,TRBV20-1,CSAKPRDSLYEQYF,TGCAGTGCTAAGCCCCGGGACAGTCTCTACGAGCAGTACTTC
TRBJ1-2,.,few,TRBV20-1,CSAYETGYGYTF,TGCAGTGCTTACGAAACAGGGTATGGCTACACCTTC
TRBJ2-2,.,.,TRBV7-9,CASRSLERHTGELFF,TGTGCCAGCAGATCTCTAGAGCGTCACACCGGGGAGCTGTTTTTT
TRBJ1-3,.,many,TRBV15,CATSRQGGNTIYF,TGTGCCACCAGCAGACAGGGGGGAAACACCATATATTTT
TRBJ2-5,TRBD2,few,TRBV11-2,CASSLSGRKETQYF,TGTGCCAGCAGCTTAAGCGGGAGAAAAGAGACCCAGTACTTC
TRBJ1-1,.,.,TRBV2,CAGRGLLGTEAFF,TGTGCCGGCAGAGGACTTTTAGGGACTGAAGCTTTCTTT
TRBJ1-4,.,many,TRBV25-1,CASSYSGDANEKLFF,TGTGCCAGCAGTTACTCAGGGGACGCTAATGAAAAACTGTTTTTT
TRBJ2-7,TRBD1,many,TRBV19,CASSLGTGAEQYF,TGTGCCAGTAGCCTCGGGACAGGGGCCGAGCAGTACTTC
TRBJ2-2,.,.,TRBV4-2,CASSQAGSSGELFF,TGTGCCAGCAGCCAAGCTGGGAGCTCCGGGGAGCTGTTTTTT
TRBJ1-1,.,few,TRBV19,CASEGGGYGIEAFF,TGTGCCAGTGAGGGAGGCGGGTATGGAATAGAAGCTTTCTTT
TRBJ1-1,.,.,TRBV25-1,CASTRLEGLTEAFF,TGTGCCAGCACAAGACTAGAGGGGCTGACTGAAGCTTTCTTT
TRBJ1-1,.,.,TRBV29-1,CSYTRDTEAFF,TGCAGCTACACAAGGGACACTGAAGCTTTCTTT
TRBJ2-6,TRBD1,once,TRBV25-1,CASRDRYSGANVLTF,TGTGCCAGCCGGGACAGGTACTCTGGGGCCAACGTCCTGACTTTC
TRBJ2-5,TRBD2,many,TRBV7-9,CASSPRLADQETQYF,TGTGCCAGCAGCCCCCGACTAGCGGACCAAGAGACCCAGTACTTC
TRBJ2-2,.,many,TRBV19,CASRLRGQNTGELFF,TGTGCCAGTAGGCTCCGGGGCCAAAACACCGGGGAGCTGTTTTTT
TRBJ2-7,TRBD2,few,TRBV20-1,CSARSSLASGNYEQYF,TGCAGTGCTAGGTCCAGTTTGGCTAGCGGGAATTACGAGCAGTACTTC